This is a list of T cell receptor beta chains from one sample in a study of cytomegalovirus exposure and HLA in healthy donors. Only in-frame clones appear in the TCRdb table, and some are missing; sequencing was by immunoSEQ multiplex PCR. The repertoire holds about 150,000 clones, with around 79% as singletons. The sample consisted of PBMCs. The receptors were sampled from a man aged 30 to 39 in good health and CMV-seropositive. The CDR3 runs from the conserved cysteine through the conserved F or W. Each record gives: J gene, V gene, clone size, D gene, CDR3 DNA, CDR3 protein. D genes are given only for firm matches. Rows give clone size only sometimes, using once, few, many, or a class for an expanded clone.

TRBJ1-3 TRBV7-9 few TRBD1 TGTGCCAGCAGCTGGACAGGATCGACTGGAAACACCATATATTTT CASSWTGSTGNTIYF
TRBJ2-1 TRBV5-4 - TRBD1 TGTGCCAGCAGCCCTCCCGGGACAGGGGTTTACAATGAGCAGTTCTTC CASSPPGTGVYNEQFF
TRBJ1-4 TRBV7-9 - - TGTGCCAGCACCCCGAACCCCGGGGGTATTGAAAAACTGTTTTTT CASTPNPGGIEKLFF
TRBJ2-5 TRBV18 - - TGTGCCAGCTCACGAAGCAACCAAGAGACCCAGTACTTC CASSRSNQETQYF
TRBJ1-1 TRBV29-1 - TRBD1 TGCAGCGCTCGCCTGGACAGGGGGTTCACTGAAGCTTTCTTT CSARLDRGFTEAFF
TRBJ1-5 TRBV18 once - TGTGCCAGCTCACCAACCCTGGCTAGCAATCAGCCCCAGCATTTT CASSPTLASNQPQHF
TRBJ2-7 TRBV9 - - TGTGCCAGCAGCGTAGGGGGGGTGAAAGTCTACGAGCAGTACTTC CASSVGGVKVYEQYF
TRBJ1-2 TRBV6-5 - - TGTGCCAGCGGGGCAGGCGTTAAAGCTAACTATGGCTACACCTTC CASGAGVKANYGYTF
TRBJ1-1 TRBV14 - - TGTGCCAGCAGCCACGTCACTGAAGCTTTCTTT CASSHVTEAFF
TRBJ1-5 TRBV5-5 - - TGTGCCAGCAGCTTGTCAGGCGGGGGAGGTCAGCCCCAGCATTTT CASSLSGGGGQPQHF
TRBJ1-1 TRBV12-5 - - TGTGCTAGTTGGGAGCCCCAGAACACTGAAGCTTTCTTT CASWEPQNTEAFF
TRBJ1-2 TRBV9 - - TGTGCCAGCAGCGTAGCTAACAGCAACTATGGCTACACCTTC CASSVANSNYGYTF
TRBJ2-2 TRBV10-3 - TRBD1 TGTGCCAGCCGGACAGGCCTGAACACCGGGGAGCTGTTTTTT CASRTGLNTGELFF
TRBJ2-7 TRBV6-5 once - TGTGCCAGCAGTTACCTAGGGGGGGACGAGCAGTACTTC CASSYLGGDEQYF
TRBJ1-3 TRBV28 - - TGTGCCAGCAGTTTTGTACAGGCTTCCTCTGGAAACACCATATATTTT CASSFVQASSGNTIYF
TRBJ2-1 TRBV7-2 - TRBD1 TGTGCCAGCAGCACCTCCCCGGGACAGGGAGGTCATGAGCAGTTCTTC CASSTSPGQGGHEQFF
TRBJ1-5 TRBV6-1 - TRBD1 TGTGCCAGCAGTGACATAGGGACAGGGCATCAGCCCCAGCATTTT CASSDIGTGHQPQHF
TRBJ2-1 TRBV11-2 - TRBD2 TGTGCCAGCAGTAAGTTAGCGGGGTATAATGAGCAGCTCTTC CASSKLAGYNEQLF
TRBJ1-4 TRBV30 - - TGTGCCTGGTTAGGTTATGGGAGCGAAGAAAAACTGTTTTTT CAWLGYGSEEKLFF
TRBJ1-5 TRBV28 few - TGTGCCAGCAGTTCGGGTTATCAGCCCCAGCATTTT CASSSGYQPQHF
TRBJ1-2 TRBV28 - TRBD1 TGTGCCAGCGCGGCAGGGGGGCAAGCTAACTATGGCTACACCTTC CASAAGGQANYGYTF
TRBJ2-1 TRBV18 - TRBD2 TGTGCCAGCTCACCCGGGACTAGCGGGAGGAATGAGCAGTTCTTC CASSPGTSGRNEQFF
TRBJ2-7 TRBV10-3 - TRBD1 TGTGCCAGTGAGACAGGGCAGCATACCTACGAGCAGTACTTC CASETGQHTYEQYF
TRBJ2-7 TRBV11-3 - - TGTGCCAGCAGCTTAAGAGGGTCTAGCTCCTACGAGCAGTACTTC CASSLRGSSSYEQYF
TRBJ2-7 TRBV19 - TRBD2 TGTGCCAGTAGTATAGGGGCTAGCGGGAGATACGAGCAGTACTTC CASSIGASGRYEQYF
TRBJ1-1 TRBV11-2 - TRBD1 TGTGCCAGCAGCTTAGTAGGGGGCTTTTACACTGAAGCTTTCTTT CASSLVGGFYTEAFF
TRBJ2-7 TRBV2 - - TGTGCCAGCATCATAACAGGGTATGCCTACGAGCAGTACTTC CASIITGYAYEQYF
TRBJ2-1 TRBV4-2 - - TGTGCCAGCAGCCAAGAATGGGCAGCGGCCGAGCAGTTCTTC CASSQEWAAAEQFF
TRBJ1-1 TRBV27 - - TGTGCCAGCACCCAACGGGGGAACACTGAAGCTTTCTTT CASTQRGNTEAFF
TRBJ2-1 TRBV11-2 - - TGTGCCAGCAGCTTAGGGGGCCAGCTGGTTCTCGGAGAGCAGTTCTTC CASSLGGQLVLGEQFF
TRBJ1-2 TRBV11-2 - - TGTGCCAGCAGCTTAGATCATAACTATGGCTACACCTTC CASSLDHNYGYTF
TRBJ2-7 TRBV7-6 - - TGTGCCAGCAGCCCCAGGCCGGGGTCGTACGAGCAGTACTTC CASSPRPGSYEQYF
TRBJ2-3 TRBV7-3 - TRBD2 TGTGCCAGCAGCTTTGGGAGCGGGGGGGCCCCAGATACGCAGTATTTT CASSFGSGGAPDTQYF
TRBJ1-6 TRBV2 - - TGTGCCAGAGGCTCTACAGGGTCACCCCTCCACTTT CARGSTGSPLHF
TRBJ2-7 TRBV5-1 - TRBD1 TGCGCCAGCAGCCAGGGGGCGAACGAGCAGTACTTC CASSQGANEQYF
TRBJ2-1 TRBV5-1 - - TGCGCCAGCAGCCCCGGGACACGTAATTACAATGAGCAGTTCTTC CASSPGTRNYNEQFF
TRBJ2-2 TRBV2 - - TGTGCCAGCAGTGGTGGGCAGGGATACACCGGGGAGCTGTTTTTT CASSGGQGYTGELFF
TRBJ2-1 TRBV19 - TRBD1 TGTGCCAGTAGTATCAGGGGGACAGGGGACAATGAGCAGTTCTTC CASSIRGTGDNEQFF
TRBJ1-1 TRBV12-5 - - TGTGCTAGTGGCCCCCAAGGGGTAACTGAAGCTTTCTTT CASGPQGVTEAFF
TRBJ2-1 TRBV4-1 - TRBD2 TGCGCCAGCAGCCAAAAACCCAGTGATAGCGGGAGGGCTTACAATGAGCAGTTCTTC CASSQKPSDSGRAYNEQFF
TRBJ1-2 TRBV7-8 - - TGTGCCAGCAGCTTATCACAGGGCCTTAACTATGGCTACACCTTC CASSLSQGLNYGYTF
TRBJ2-1 TRBV7-2 - - TGTGCCAGCAGCTTAGTCAGGGCTAATGAGCAGTTCTTC CASSLVRANEQFF
TRBJ2-5 TRBV14 - TRBD2 TGTGCCAGCAGACGAGCGGGGGGGCCTGAGACCCAGTACTTC CASRRAGGPETQYF